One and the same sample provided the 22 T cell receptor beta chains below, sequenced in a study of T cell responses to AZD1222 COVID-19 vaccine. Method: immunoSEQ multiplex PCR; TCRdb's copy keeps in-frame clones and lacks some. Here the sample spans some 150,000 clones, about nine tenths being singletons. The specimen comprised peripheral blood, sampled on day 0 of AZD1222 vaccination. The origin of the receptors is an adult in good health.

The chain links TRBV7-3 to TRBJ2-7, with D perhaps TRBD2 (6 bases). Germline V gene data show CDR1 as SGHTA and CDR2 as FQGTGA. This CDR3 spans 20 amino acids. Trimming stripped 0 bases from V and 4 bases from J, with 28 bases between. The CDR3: CASSLTPPAGHPLSRYEQYF. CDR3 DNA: TGTGCCAGCAGCTTAACCCCTCCGGCGGGGCACCCTTTAAGCCGATACGAGCAGTACTTC.

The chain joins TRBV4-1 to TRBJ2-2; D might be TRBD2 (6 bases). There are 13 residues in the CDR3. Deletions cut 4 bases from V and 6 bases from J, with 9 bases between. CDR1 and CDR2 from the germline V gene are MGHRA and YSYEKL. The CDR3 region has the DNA TGCGCCAGCAGCCCTAGCGATTCCGGGGAGCTGTTTTTT. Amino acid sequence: CASSPSDSGELFF.

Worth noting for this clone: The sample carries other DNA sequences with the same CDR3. The CDR3 spells CASSLQETQYF. The CDR3 bases are TGCGCCAGCAGCCTACAAGAGACCCAGTACTTC. The gene calls are TRBV5-1 and TRBJ2-5; no reliable D call. Germline CDR1 SGHRS, CDR2 YFSETQ. Trimming took off 4 bases at V and 2 bases at J, with 3 bases between the two ends. This CDR3 region has 11 residues.

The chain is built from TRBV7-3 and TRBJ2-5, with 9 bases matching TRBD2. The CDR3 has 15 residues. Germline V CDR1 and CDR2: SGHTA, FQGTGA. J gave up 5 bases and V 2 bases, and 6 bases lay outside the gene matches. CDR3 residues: CASSLGLAGSETQYF. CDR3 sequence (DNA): TGTGCCAGCAGCTTAGGGCTAGCGGGGAGTGAGACCCAGTACTTC.

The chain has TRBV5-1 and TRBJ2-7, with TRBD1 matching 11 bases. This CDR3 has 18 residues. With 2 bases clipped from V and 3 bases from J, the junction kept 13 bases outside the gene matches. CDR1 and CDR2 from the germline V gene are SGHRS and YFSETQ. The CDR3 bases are TGCGCCAGCAGCTTAGCGATAATCGGGACAGGGGGTGTCTACGAGCAGTACTTC. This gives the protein CASSLAIIGTGGVYEQYF.

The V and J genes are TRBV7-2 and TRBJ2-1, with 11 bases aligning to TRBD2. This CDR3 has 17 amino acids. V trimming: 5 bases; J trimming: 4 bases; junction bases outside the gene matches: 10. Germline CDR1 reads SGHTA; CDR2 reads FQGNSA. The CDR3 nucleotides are TGTGCCAGCAGCCGCCTCGCTAGCGGGAGGTCGTACAATGAGCAGTTCTTC. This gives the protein CASSRLASGRSYNEQFF.

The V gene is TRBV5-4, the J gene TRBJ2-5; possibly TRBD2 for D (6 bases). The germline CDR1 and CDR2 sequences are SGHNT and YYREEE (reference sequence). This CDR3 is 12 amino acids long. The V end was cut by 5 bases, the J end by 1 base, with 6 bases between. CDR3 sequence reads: CASREGQETQYF. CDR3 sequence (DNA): TGTGCCAGCAGGGAGGGCCAAGAGACCCAGTACTTC.

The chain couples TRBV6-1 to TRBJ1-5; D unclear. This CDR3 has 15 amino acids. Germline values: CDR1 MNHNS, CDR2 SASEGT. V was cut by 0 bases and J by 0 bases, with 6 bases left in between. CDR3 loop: CASSEAENSNQPQHF. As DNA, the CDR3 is TGTGCCAGCAGTGAAGCTGAAAATAGCAATCAGCCCCAGCATTTT.

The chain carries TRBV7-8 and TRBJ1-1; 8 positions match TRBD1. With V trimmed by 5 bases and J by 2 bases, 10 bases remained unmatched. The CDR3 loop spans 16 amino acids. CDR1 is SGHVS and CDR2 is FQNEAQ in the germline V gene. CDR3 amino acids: CASSARQGWTNTEAFF. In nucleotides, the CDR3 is TGTGCCAGCAGCGCCCGACAGGGGTGGACTAACACTGAAGCTTTCTTT.

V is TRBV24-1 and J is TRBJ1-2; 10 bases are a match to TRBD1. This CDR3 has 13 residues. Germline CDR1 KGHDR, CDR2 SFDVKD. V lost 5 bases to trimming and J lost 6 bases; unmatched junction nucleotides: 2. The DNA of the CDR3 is TGTGCCACCAGTGCCGGACAGGGGGATGGCTACACCTTC. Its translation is CATSAGQGDGYTF.

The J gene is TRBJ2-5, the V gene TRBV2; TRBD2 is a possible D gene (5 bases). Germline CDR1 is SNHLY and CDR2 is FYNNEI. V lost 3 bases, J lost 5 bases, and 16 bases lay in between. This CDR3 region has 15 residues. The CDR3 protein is CASSDGESGGETQYF. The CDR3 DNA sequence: TGTGCCAGCAGTGACGGGGAGAGCGGTGGGGAGACCCAGTACTTC. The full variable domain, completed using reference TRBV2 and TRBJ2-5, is EPEVTQTPSHQVTQMGQEVILRCVPISNHLYFYWYRQILGQKVEFLVSFYNNEISEKSEIFDDQFSVERPDGSNFTLKIRSTKLEDSAMYFCASSDGESGGETQYFGPGTRLLVL.

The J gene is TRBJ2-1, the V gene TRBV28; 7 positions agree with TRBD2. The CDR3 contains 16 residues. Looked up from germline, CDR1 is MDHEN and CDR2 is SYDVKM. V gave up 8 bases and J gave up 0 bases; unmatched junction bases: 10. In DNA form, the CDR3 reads TGTGCCAGCGGCACTCGAGCGGGGCCCTCCTACAATGAGCAGTTCTTC. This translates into CASGTRAGPSYNEQFF.

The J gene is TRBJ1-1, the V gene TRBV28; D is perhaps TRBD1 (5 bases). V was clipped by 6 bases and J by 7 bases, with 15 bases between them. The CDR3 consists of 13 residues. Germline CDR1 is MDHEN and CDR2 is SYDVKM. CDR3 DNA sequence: TGTGCCAGCAGGCAGGGATTAGGTCGTGAAGCTTTCTTT. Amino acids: CASRQGLGREAFF.

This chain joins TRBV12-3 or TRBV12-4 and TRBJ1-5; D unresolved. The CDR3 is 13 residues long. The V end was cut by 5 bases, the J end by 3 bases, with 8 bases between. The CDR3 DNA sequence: TGTGCCAGCAGTCGCCGGAACAATCAGCCCCAGCATTTT. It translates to CASSRRNNQPQHF.

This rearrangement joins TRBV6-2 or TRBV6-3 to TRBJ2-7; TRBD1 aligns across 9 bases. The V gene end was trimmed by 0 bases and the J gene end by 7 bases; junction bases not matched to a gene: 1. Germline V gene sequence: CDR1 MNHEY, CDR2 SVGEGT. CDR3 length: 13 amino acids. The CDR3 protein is CASSYSDRGEQYF. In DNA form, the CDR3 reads TGTGCCAGCAGTTACTCGGACAGGGGTGAGCAGTACTTC.

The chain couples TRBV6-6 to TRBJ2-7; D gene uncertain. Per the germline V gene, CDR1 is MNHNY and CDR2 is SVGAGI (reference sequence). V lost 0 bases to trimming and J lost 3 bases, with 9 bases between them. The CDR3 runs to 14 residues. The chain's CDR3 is CASSYSRQDYEQYF. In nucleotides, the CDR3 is TGTGCCAGCAGTTACTCGAGGCAGGACTACGAGCAGTACTTC.

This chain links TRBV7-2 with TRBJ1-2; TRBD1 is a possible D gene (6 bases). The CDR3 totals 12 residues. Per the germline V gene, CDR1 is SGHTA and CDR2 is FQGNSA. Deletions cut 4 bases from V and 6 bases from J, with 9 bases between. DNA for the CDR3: TGTGCCAGCAGCTCTTACAGGGATGGCTACACCTTC. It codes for CASSSYRDGYTF.

The CDR3 nucleotides read TGTGCCAGCTCTTGGAAAGGACAGGGGAATCAGCCCCAGCATTTT. Residues: CASSWKGQGNQPQHF. The chain combines TRBV19 with TRBJ1-5; TRBD1 matches at 9 bases. CDR1 and CDR2 from the germline V gene are LNHDA and SQIVND (reference sequence). CDR3 length: 15 residues. The J segment lost 4 bases and the V segment lost 9 bases, leaving 10 bases of the junction unmatched. The entire variable domain, with the rest obtained from reference TRBV19 and TRBJ1-5, is as follows: DGGITQSPKYLFRKEGQNVTLSCEQNLNHDAMYWYRQDPGQGLRLIYYSQIVNDFQKGDIAEGYSVSREKKESFPLTVTSAQKNPTAFYLCASSWKGQGNQPQHFGDGTRLSIL.

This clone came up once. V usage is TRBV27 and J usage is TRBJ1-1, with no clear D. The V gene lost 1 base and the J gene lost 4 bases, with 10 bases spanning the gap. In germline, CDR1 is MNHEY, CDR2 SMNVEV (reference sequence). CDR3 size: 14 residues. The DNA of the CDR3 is TGTGCCAGCAGTTTATATTCCCCAGGCACTGAAGCTTTCTTT. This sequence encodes CASSLYSPGTEAFF.

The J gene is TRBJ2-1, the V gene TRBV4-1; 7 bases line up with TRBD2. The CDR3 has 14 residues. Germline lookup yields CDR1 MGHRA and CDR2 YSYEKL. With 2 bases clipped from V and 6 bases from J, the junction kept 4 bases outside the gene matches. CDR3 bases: TGCGCCAGCAGCCAACGCGGGAGTCGCAATGAGCAGTTCTTC. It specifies CASSQRGSRNEQFF.

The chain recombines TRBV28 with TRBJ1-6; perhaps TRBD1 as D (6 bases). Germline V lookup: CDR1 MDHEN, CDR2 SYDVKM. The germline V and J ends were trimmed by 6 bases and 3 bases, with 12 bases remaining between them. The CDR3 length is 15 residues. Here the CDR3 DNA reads TGTGCCAGCAGCCCCGGACAGTTCTATAATTCACCCCTCCACTTT. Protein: CASSPGQFYNSPLHF.

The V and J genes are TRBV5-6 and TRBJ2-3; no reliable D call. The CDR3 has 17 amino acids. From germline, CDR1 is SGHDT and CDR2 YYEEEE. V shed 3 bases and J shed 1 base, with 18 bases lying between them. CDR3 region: CASSWAKGRGGTDTQYF. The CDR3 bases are TGTGCCAGCAGCTGGGCTAAGGGCCGAGGAGGCACAGATACGCAGTATTTT.